The 22 T cell receptor beta chains below were found in one sample sequenced in a study of blood T cell repertoires in COVID-19. Measured with immunoSEQ multiplex PCR; TCRdb has only the in-frame clones, and not every one. Of some 300,000 clones listed, about 89% are singletons. The sequenced sample consisted of PBMCs or T cells enriched from blood (not recorded which). The receptors were gathered from a woman aged 40 to 55 who had recovered from COVID-19.

There are a few counts of this clone. The chain is built from TRBV27 and TRBJ1-1, with D perhaps matching TRBD1 (5 bases). Trimming removed 5 bases from V and 5 bases from J, with 15 bases in between. Germline CDR1 MNHEY, CDR2 SMNVEV (reference sequence). This CDR3 has 14 amino acids. The CDR3 DNA sequence: TGTGCCAGCAGTATTCAAGGGGCGGGAACTGAAGCTTTCTTT. It yields the protein CASSIQGAGTEAFF.

The CDR3 region is CASSHFPLAGASGELFF. The CDR3 DNA is TGTGCCAGCAGCCATTTCCCACTAGCGGGAGCATCCGGGGAGCTGTTTTTT. The genes are TRBV3-1 (or the pseudogene TRBV3-2) and TRBJ2-2; 11 positions agree with TRBD2. The CDR3 extends over 17 amino acids. Per germline, CDR1 LGHDT and CDR2 YNNKEL (reference sequence). Unmatched junction bases numbered 9, after V lost 3 bases and J lost 6 bases.

The J gene is TRBJ2-1, the V gene TRBV7-3; TRBD2 aligns across 12 bases. From germline, CDR1 is SGHTA and CDR2 FQGTGA. J lost 11 bases, V lost 2 bases, and 4 bases had no gene match. This CDR3 is 14 amino acids long. This CDR3 is CASSLLAGGPKQFF. In nucleotides, the CDR3 is TGTGCCAGCAGCTTACTAGCGGGAGGGCCCAAGCAGTTCTTC.

The chain links TRBV2 to TRBJ1-4, with 7 bases lining up with TRBD1. The CDR3 runs to 14 residues. V shed 5 bases and J 5 bases; nucleotides not matched to a gene: 5. Germline V CDR1 and CDR2: SNHLY, FYNNEI. The CDR3 nucleotides read TGTGCCAGCAGTTTGGACAGGAAAAATGAAAAACTGTTTTTT. The encoded protein is CASSLDRKNEKLFF. Looking up the rest from reference TRBV2 and TRBJ1-4 gives the full variable domain: EPEVTQTPSHQVTQMGQEVILRCVPISNHLYFYWYRQILGQKVEFLVSFYNNEISEKSEIFDDQFSVERPDGSNFTLKIRSTKLEDSAMYFCASSLDRKNEKLFFGSGTQLSVL.

This sequence joins TRBV25-1 and TRBJ1-4; TRBD1 might be the D (5 bases). The CDR3 contains 16 residues. Germline CDR1 reads MGHDK; CDR2 reads SYGVNS. V gave up 4 bases and J gave up 8 bases, with 20 bases separating them. The DNA for the CDR3 is TGTGCCAGCAGTGGGGAGGGGCTTGGATGGGGCGAAAAACTGTTTTTT. It codes for CASSGEGLGWGEKLFF.

This chain links TRBV5-4 with TRBJ2-3; D gene uncertain. The germline V gene encodes CDR1 SGHNT and CDR2 YYREEE (reference sequence). The CDR3 runs 12 residues. V lost 4 bases, J lost 2 bases, and 5 bases lay in between. The CDR3 loop is CASSPFTDTQYF. The CDR3 nucleotides are TGTGCCAGCAGCCCATTCACAGATACGCAGTATTTT.

The chain employs TRBV7-2 and TRBJ1-3, with 7 positions matching TRBD1. The CDR3 contains 15 residues. V was pared by 4 bases and J by 2 bases, with 5 bases of the junction left unmatched. The V gene's germline CDR1 is SGHTA and CDR2 FQGNSA. The chain's CDR3 is CASSSRQGAGNTIYF. CDR3 DNA: TGTGCCAGCAGCTCCAGACAGGGTGCTGGAAACACCATATATTTT. The whole variable domain, filled in from reference TRBV7-2 and TRBJ1-3, reads GAGVSQSPSNKVTEKGKDVELRCDPISGHTALYWYRQSLGQGLEFLIYFQGNSAPDKSGLPSDRFSAERTGGSVSTLTIQRTQQEDSAVYLCASSSRQGAGNTIYFGEGSWLTVV.

As regards this clone: At one of its ends the junction is not consistent with the germline gene, which may arise from a read error. CDR3 in amino acids: CAISESQGALPYNEQFF. In DNA, the CDR3 is TGTGCCATCAGTGAGTCCCAGGGGGCTCTCCCCTATAATGAGCAGTTCTTC. V usage is TRBV10-3 and J usage is TRBJ2-1, with 8 nucleotides matching TRBD1. Germline assignment: CDR1 ENHRY and CDR2 SYGVKD. The CDR3 is 17 amino acids.

This chain connects TRBV12-2 to TRBJ2-3; TRBD2 was called by the table and not checked on the DNA. TRBV12-2 is an annotated pseudogene. This CDR3 has 10 residues. The CDR3 DNA is TGTGCAAAAAGGCGGCTGGGGCAGTATTTT. This codes for CAKRRLGQYF.

The rearrangement links TRBV12-5 to TRBJ2-1, with a tentative D call TRBD1 (6 bases). The CDR3 runs to 15 residues. Germline lookup yields CDR1 LGHNT and CDR2 FRNRAP. The ends were cut back, 3 bases at V and 7 bases at J, with 16 bases in the middle. CDR3 protein: CASGLSQGGLNEQFF. The CDR3 DNA reads TGTGCTAGTGGTTTATCGCAAGGGGGTCTAAATGAGCAGTTCTTC.

This clone is a singleton in its sample. J is TRBJ2-5 and V is TRBV7-2; tentatively, D is TRBD1 (6 bases). Per the germline V gene, CDR1 is SGHTA and CDR2 is FQGNSA. The CDR3 is 14 residues long. V lost 3 bases, J lost 4 bases, and 12 bases lay in between. The CDR3 sequence: CASSFSGAGETQYF. CDR3 sequence (DNA): TGTGCCAGCAGCTTCTCAGGGGCGGGAGAGACCCAGTACTTC.

The CDR3 spells CASSLFSSGGAGTQYF. CDR3 nucleotide sequence: TGTGCCAGCAGCTTGTTTTCTAGCGGGGGGGCTGGGACCCAGTACTTC. The rearrangement uses TRBV5-5 and TRBJ2-5, with 12 bases that match TRBD2. CDR3 length: 16 residues. CDR1 is SGHKS and CDR2 is YYEKEE in the germline V gene (reference sequence). With V trimmed by 1 base and J by 7 bases, 8 bases remained unmatched.

This clone was counted between two and nine times. The CDR3 region is CASSSGPTTSEQFF. The CDR3 DNA is TGTGCCAGCAGCTCGGGCCCGACTACGAGTGAGCAGTTCTTC. V gene TRBV11-3 combines with J gene TRBJ2-1, with D tentatively TRBD2 (5 bases). The V end lost 4 bases, the J end lost 9 bases, and 16 bases lay between the germline ends. CDR1 is SGHNT and CDR2 is YENEEA in the germline V gene. This CDR3 is 14 amino acids long.

This chain uses TRBV5-1 with TRBJ1-2; D not certain. The V and J ends lost 4 bases and 8 bases respectively, with 15 bases between them. The CDR3 sequence is 13 residues long. Germline CDR1 and CDR2: SGHRS and YFSETQ. The CDR3 reads CASSPRVTGGYTF. The CDR3 DNA reads TGCGCCAGCAGCCCACGCGTTACGGGGGGCTACACCTTC.

The chain joins TRBV19 to TRBJ2-1, with D maybe TRBD2 (7 bases). Germline CDR1 LNHDA, CDR2 SQIVND (reference sequence). The CDR3 consists of 16 residues. Between the trimmed V and J ends, which lost 2 bases and 2 bases, there was a span of 13 bases. CDR3 nucleotide sequence: TGTGCCAGTAGTATAAGGAGGGGGACTACCTACAATGAGCAGTTCTTC. It translates to CASSIRRGTTYNEQFF.

The chain is built from TRBV7-6 and TRBJ2-1, with TRBD2 matching over 8 bases. V gave up 2 bases and J gave up 6 bases; unmatched junction bases: 9. CDR3 size: 16 residues. Germline-derived CDR1 and CDR2 are SGHVS and FNYEAQ. The CDR3 nucleotides are TGTGCCAGCAGCTTAAGTGGGGTAGCGGGGTCCAATGAGCAGTTCTTC. This encodes CASSLSGVAGSNEQFF.

The chain employs TRBV5-1 and TRBJ2-1; 9 bases fit TRBD1. The CDR3 runs to 15 residues. V was clipped by 9 bases and J by 6 bases; unmatched bases: 13. Germline CDR1 reads SGHRS; CDR2 reads YFSETQ. The CDR3 sequence: CATCTGTGTGNEQFF. CDR3 DNA: TGCGCCACATGCACCGGGACAGGGACGGGCAATGAGCAGTTCTTC.

The chain couples TRBV1 to TRBJ2-3; TRBD2 was called by the table and not checked on the DNA. TRBV1 constitutes a pseudogene. This CDR3 is built from 14 residues. CDR3 protein: CTSGLAGGTDTQYF. CDR3 coding DNA: TGCACCAGCGGACTAGCGGGGGGGACAGATACGCAGTATTTT.

V usage is TRBV4-1 and J usage is TRBJ1-2, with D maybe TRBD1 (5 bases). Trimming cost V 0 bases and J 8 bases, with 10 bases left between them. The CDR3 spans 13 residues. Germline V gene data show CDR1 as MGHRA and CDR2 as YSYEKL. DNA for the CDR3: TGCGCCAGCAGCCAAGATTGGGGGGACGGCTACACCTTC. Translating gives CASSQDWGDGYTF.

The chain carries TRBV7-2 and TRBJ1-1; 10 bases line up with TRBD1. Germline CDR1 is SGHTA and CDR2 is FQGNSA. The CDR3 is 16 amino acids. V shed 3 bases and J 7 bases; nucleotides not matched to a gene: 11. DNA of the CDR3: TGTGCCAGCAGCTTCACCGGGACAGGGGCTGAATATGAAGCTTTCTTT. Translated, it gives CASSFTGTGAEYEAFF.

CDR3: CASSPPGLAGVNEQFF. CDR3 DNA: TGCGCCAGCAGCCCTCCGGGACTAGCGGGGGTCAATGAGCAGTTCTTC. V gene TRBV5-1 combines with J gene TRBJ2-1, with 14 bases that match TRBD2. Looked up from germline, CDR1 is SGHRS and CDR2 is YFSETQ. V was pared by 4 bases and J by 6 bases, with 6 bases of the junction left unmatched. This CDR3 region has 16 residues.

V and J are TRBV9 and TRBJ2-3; D ambiguous. This CDR3 has 15 residues. The V and J ends lost 4 bases and 0 bases respectively, with 12 bases between them. The V gene's germline CDR1 is SGDLS and CDR2 YYNGEE. Here the CDR3 DNA reads TGTGCCAGCAGCCCAGGCCCGATTAGCACAGATACGCAGTATTTT. This codes for CASSPGPISTDTQYF.